Presented here are 9 T cell receptor beta chains from one specimen sequenced in a study of identical twins listed by TCRdb under 2016. The library was produced with 5' RACE. TCRdb names Illumina HiSeq 2000 as the instrument used. TCRdb trimmed public reads at Q25 via fastp, called clones via MiXCR and kept in-frame beta chains. Identical CDR3 proteins give one entry, which carries the most common genes and DNA. This sample is represented by a few hundred thousand distinct CDR3 sequences; over 8.5% of them were singletons. Of the sample, approximately 3% falls within the top ten clones. These data are also associated with another study on yellow fever vaccine responses in identical twins.

The sequenced sample consisted of PBMCs. The receptors here all came from a woman aged 18-29 years in good health.

Remarks on this clonotype: At one of its ends the junction is not consistent with the germline gene, which may arise from a read error. This sequence joins TRBV6-5 and TRBJ2-7, with D hard to call. The CDR3 is 14 residues long. The germline gives CDR1 MNHEY, CDR2 SVGAGI. The CDR3 protein is CASSNSLRHGEQYF. The CDR3 region has the DNA TGTGCCAGCAGTAACTCTTTACGACACGGCGAGCAGTACTTC.

The V call is TRBV3-1, the J call TRBJ2-7, with D possibly being TRBD1 (5 bases). Germline-derived CDR1 and CDR2 are LGHDT and YNNKEL (reference sequence). The CDR3 is 14 residues long. V was trimmed by 1 base and J by 2 bases, leaving 9 bases between them. The CDR3 DNA reads TGTGCCAGCAGCCAAGGGGCAGGGACCTACGAGCAGTACTTC. Its translation is CASSQGAGTYEQYF.

The J gene is TRBJ1-2, the V gene TRBV12-3 or TRBV12-4; TRBD1 aligns across 7 bases. J gave up 4 bases and V 6 bases, and 8 bases lay outside the gene matches. CDR3 size: 14 residues. CDR3: CASRPGQPVYGYTF. The DNA of the CDR3 is TGTGCCAGCAGGCCGGGACAGCCAGTCTATGGCTACACCTTC.

As to this clonotype: Since no conserved phenylalanine or tryptophan closes the CDR3, a read error is the likely cause. The V gene is TRBV29-1, the J gene TRBJ2-6; D unresolved. Germline V CDR1 and CDR2: SQVTM, ANQGSEA. This CDR3 has 13 residues. Trimming took off 6 bases at V and 0 bases at J, with 6 bases between the two ends. CDR3 residues: CSVRNSGANVLTS. CDR3 coding DNA: TGCAGCGTCCGAAACTCTGGGGCCAACGTCCTGACTTCC.

There are many counts of this clonotype. This chain joins TRBV7-6 and TRBJ2-1, with D possibly TRBD2 on 6 matching bases. The CDR3 sequence is 15 residues long. The V gene's germline CDR1 is SGHVS and CDR2 FNYEAQ. Between the trimmed V and J ends, which lost 5 bases and 9 bases, there was a span of 20 bases. CDR3 in DNA: TGTGCCAGCAGCCCTAACAGTGTTATGGGAGGTGAGCAGTTCTTC. Its translation is CASSPNSVMGGEQFF. Supplemented by reference TRBV7-6 and TRBJ2-1, the full variable domain reads GAGVSQSPRYKVTKRGQDVALRCDPISGHVSLYWYRQALGQGPEFLTYFNYEAQQDKSGLPNDRFSAERPEGSISTLTIQRTEQRDSAMYRCASSPNSVMGGEQFFGPGTRLTVL.

This clonotype has just a few counts. The chain employs TRBV29-1 and TRBJ1-1; D might be TRBD1 (5 bases). Per germline, CDR1 SQVTM and CDR2 ANQGSEA. The V end was cut by 3 bases, the J end by 5 bases, with 10 bases between. The CDR3 covers 12 residues. The CDR3 DNA sequence: TGCAGCGTTGACCTCTGGGGGACTGAAGCTTTCTTT. It specifies CSVDLWGTEAFF.

This clonotype was observed a handful of times. The chain carries TRBV20-1 and TRBJ1-4; D is unclear. This CDR3 contains 15 residues. Per the germline V gene, CDR1 is DFQATT and CDR2 is SNEGSKA (reference sequence). V lost 5 bases and J 3 bases, leaving 16 bases between the germline ends. CDR3: CSADADVGANEKLFF. Here the CDR3 DNA reads TGCAGTGCTGACGCGGATGTTGGAGCTAATGAAAAACTGTTTTTT.

The chain employs TRBV6-2 or TRBV6-3 and TRBJ2-7, with a weak D call TRBD2 (6 bases). This CDR3 region has 15 residues. Trimming left V 2 bases short and J 6 bases short, with 17 bases between. Per the germline V gene, CDR1 is MNHEY and CDR2 is SVGEGT. The CDR3, as DNA: TGTGCCAGCAGTTACACCGGGAGCCATAGTACCGAGCAGTACTTC. The encoded protein is CASSYTGSHSTEQYF.

This sequence joins TRBV7-8 and TRBJ2-3; D unclear. The CDR3 runs 14 residues. Per the germline V gene, CDR1 is SGHVS and CDR2 is FQNEAQ. Deletions cut 5 bases from V and 4 bases from J, with 13 bases between. The CDR3 bases are TGTGCCAGCAGCGCCCACCTGATACCAGATACGCAGTATTTT. The encoded protein is CASSAHLIPDTQYF.